One and the same sample provided the 13 T cell receptor beta chains below, sequenced in a study of blood T cell repertoires in COVID-19 (dated by TCRdb to 2020 to 2022). Library preparation employed the immunoSEQ multiplex PCR assay. TCRdb's version of the immuneACCESS table is confined to in-frame rearrangements and falls short of the full clone set. An unresolved V gene accounts for under half of the shortfall where checked; the remainder is of unknown origin. The sample includes around 250,000 clones, with 84% observed a single time. The ten largest make up over 1.5% of the sample. The sequenced sample consisted of peripheral blood. These receptors were collected from a woman between 35 and 50 years old who had recovered from COVID-19.

This clone appeared once. The V and J genes are TRBV18 and TRBJ1-1; 9 nucleotides line up with TRBD1. The germline V gene encodes CDR1 KGHSH and CDR2 LQKENI. The V segment lost 0 bases and the J segment 4 bases; nucleotides outside the gene matches: 9. There are 17 residues in the CDR3. CDR3 in DNA: TGTGCCAGCTCACCACCGTTAATCACAGGGGGCCTCACTGAAGCTTTCTTT. Protein: CASSPPLITGGLTEAFF.

The CDR3 region is CASSPGQGRTPLHF. CDR3 DNA sequence: TGTGCCAGCAGCCCAGGACAGGGTCGGACGCCCCTCCACTTT. The rearrangement joins TRBV6-5 to TRBJ1-6; 8 positions agree with TRBD1. Germline values: CDR1 MNHEY, CDR2 SVGAGI. There are 14 residues in the CDR3. The V gene end was trimmed by 6 bases and the J gene end by 13 bases; junction bases not matched to a gene: 11.

The chain joins TRBV12-3 or TRBV12-4 to TRBJ2-3; 8 nucleotides align to TRBD2. This CDR3 is 12 amino acids long. The V gene end was trimmed by 8 bases and the J gene end by 4 bases; junction bases not matched to a gene: 2. The DNA for the CDR3 is TGTGCCAGCGGACTAGCCTCAGATACGCAGTATTTT. Amino acid sequence: CASGLASDTQYF.

V gene TRBV21-1 combines with J gene TRBJ2-6; TRBD1, the table's D call, was not compared with the DNA. TRBV21-1 is annotated as a pseudogene. The CDR3 contains 17 residues. Written as DNA, the CDR3 is TGTGCCAGCAGCCATCTCAGCAGGGGGAGAGGGGCCAACGTCCTGACTTTC. It translates to CASSHLSRGRGANVLTF.

This chain links TRBV7-9 with TRBJ2-1, with 8 positions matching TRBD2. This CDR3 is built from 16 residues. Germline CDR1 is SEHNR and CDR2 is FQNEAQ (reference sequence). V was pared by 5 bases and J by 3 bases, with 9 bases of the junction left unmatched. CDR3 loop: CASSPPPGTSYNEQFF. CDR3 in DNA: TGTGCCAGCAGCCCACCCCCCGGGACTAGCTACAATGAGCAGTTCTTC.

This chain links TRBV5-6 with TRBJ2-5, with 10 bases matching TRBD1. V gave up 4 bases and J gave up 0 bases; unmatched junction bases: 15. The CDR3 has 19 residues. Germline CDR1 and CDR2: SGHDT and YYEEEE. CDR3 DNA sequence: TGTGCCAGCAGCCAGACCATGGGACAGGGGAATATGGACCAAGAGACCCAGTACTTC. Translated, it gives CASSQTMGQGNMDQETQYF. The entire variable domain, with the rest obtained from reference TRBV5-6 and TRBJ2-5, is as follows: DAGVTQSPTHLIKTRGQQVTLRCSPKSGHDTVSWYQQALGQGPQFIFQYYEEEERQRGNFPDRFSGHQFPNYSSELNVNALLLGDSALYLCASSQTMGQGNMDQETQYFGPGTRLLVL.

The rearrangement uses TRBV6-5 and TRBJ2-5, with 8 bases lining up with TRBD2. Germline-derived CDR1 and CDR2 are MNHEY and SVGAGI. Trimming at V came to 7 bases and at J to 5 bases, leaving 9 bases not matched to a gene. The CDR3 totals 14 residues. CDR3 protein: CASILSGGRETQYF. The DNA for the CDR3 is TGTGCCAGCATATTAAGCGGGGGAAGGGAGACCCAGTACTTC.

The chain is built from TRBV28 and TRBJ1-2; D is possibly TRBD1 (6 bases). V lost 6 bases, J lost 1 base, and 12 bases lay in between. This CDR3 spans 14 amino acids. CDR1 and CDR2 (germline): MDHEN, SYDVKM. The DNA of the CDR3 is TGTGCCAGCAGCAAAGGACAGCTTAACTATGGCTACACCTTC. As protein: CASSKGQLNYGYTF.

This clone was seen more than once but under ten times. The rearrangement joins TRBV6-1 to TRBJ1-2; D not resolved. Germline V gives CDR1 MNHNS, CDR2 SASEGT. Between the trimmed V and J ends, which lost 3 bases and 4 bases, there was a span of 12 bases. This CDR3 spans 14 amino acids. The CDR3 nucleotides read TGTGCCAGCAGTGATATTACAGCAACCTATGGCTACACCTTC. It is translated as CASSDITATYGYTF.

V and J are TRBV5-1 and TRBJ1-4; D is unclear. The V gene lost 2 bases and the J gene lost 8 bases, with 13 bases spanning the gap. CDR3 length: 14 amino acids. Per germline, CDR1 SGHRS and CDR2 YFSETQ. The CDR3 loop reads CASSFRDVGEKLFF. DNA of the CDR3: TGCGCCAGCAGCTTCCGGGATGTTGGGGAAAAACTGTTTTTT.

This chain joins TRBV18 and TRBJ2-3; the match to TRBD2 covers 7 bases. V shed 3 bases and J 6 bases; nucleotides not matched to a gene: 6. There are 14 residues in the CDR3. CDR1 is KGHSH and CDR2 is LQKENI in the germline V gene. This CDR3 reads CASSPRWGGDTQYF. CDR3 bases: TGTGCCAGCTCACCTCGTTGGGGAGGGGATACGCAGTATTTT.

The chain employs TRBV18 and TRBJ1-4; D is undetermined. This CDR3 has 16 amino acids. V was shortened by 3 bases and J by 0 bases, with 11 bases between the two germline ends. From germline, CDR1 is KGHSH and CDR2 LQKENI. The CDR3 here is CASSPIGSPTNEKLFF. CDR3 sequence (DNA): TGTGCCAGCTCACCGATTGGGAGCCCAACTAATGAAAAACTGTTTTTT.

The gene calls are TRBV7-9 and TRBJ2-5; TRBD1 matches 10 bases. Germline CDR1 reads SEHNR; CDR2 reads FQNEAQ (reference sequence). Losses at the gene ends were 5 bases for V and 3 bases for J; bases not matched to a gene: 6. The CDR3 spans 15 residues. CDR3 sequence reads: CASSPPGTGEETQYF. In DNA form, the CDR3 reads TGTGCCAGCAGCCCCCCCGGGACAGGGGAAGAGACCCAGTACTTC.